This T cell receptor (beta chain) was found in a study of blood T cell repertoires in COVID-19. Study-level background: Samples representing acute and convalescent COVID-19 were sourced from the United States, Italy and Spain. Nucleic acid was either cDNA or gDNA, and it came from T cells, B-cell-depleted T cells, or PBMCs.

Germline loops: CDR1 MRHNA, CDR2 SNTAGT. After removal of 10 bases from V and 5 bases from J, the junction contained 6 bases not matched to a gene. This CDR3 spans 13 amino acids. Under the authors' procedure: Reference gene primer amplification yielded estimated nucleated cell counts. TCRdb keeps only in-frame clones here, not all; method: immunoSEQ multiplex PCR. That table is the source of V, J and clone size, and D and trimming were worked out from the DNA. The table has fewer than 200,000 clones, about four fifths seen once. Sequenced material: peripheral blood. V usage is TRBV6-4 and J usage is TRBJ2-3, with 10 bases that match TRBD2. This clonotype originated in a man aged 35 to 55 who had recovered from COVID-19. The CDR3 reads CATSSGGEDTQYF. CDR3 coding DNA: TGTGCCACCTCTAGCGGGGGAGAAGATACGCAGTATTTT.